The sequence of this TCR beta chain was determined in a study of regulatory T cells in long-lasting Graves disease. Overall study: New Graves' disease cases had less than 3 months of antithyroid drugs. Overall study results and limits: Under persistent disease, TRBV28, TRBJ1-2 and TRBJ2-5 were used preferentially.

Time point here: newly diagnosed GD, antithyroid drugs for less than 3 months. Scientists built the TCR library using RNA that was extracted from PBMCs. Worth noting for this clonotype: The antigen is not known.

The CDR3 extends over 13 amino acids. Per the germline V gene, CDR1 is ENHRY and CDR2 is SYGVKD. Deletions cut 10 bases from V and 0 bases from J, with 12 bases between. Combining iRepertoire HTBI primers with Arm-PCR of CDR3 regions, the authors built TCR beta libraries. TCRdb passed the multiplex PCR reads through MiXCR, listing each CDR3 protein once. The sample lists approximately 540,000 distinct CDR3 sequences, approximately 12% occurring once. The sample was also linked to a second study, of T cells in Graves' hyperthyroidism and ophthalmopathy.

V usage is TRBV10-3 and J usage is TRBJ1-2; a possible D gene is TRBD1 (5 bases). The material sequenced was peripheral blood mononuclear cells (PBMCs), taken at new diagnosis, from a patient treated with antithyroid drugs. The source is a woman younger than 45 with Graves disease. The chain's CDR3 is CASLTDANYGYTF. The CDR3 nucleotides are TGTGCCAGCTTGACAGATGCTAACTATGGCTACACCTTC.